This is a list of T cell receptor beta chains from one sample in a study of cytomegalovirus exposure and HLA in healthy donors. Using immunoSEQ multiplex PCR, the repertoire was profiled, and TCRdb retains in-frame clones only, with some absent. Found here are over 100,000 clones, around 77% of them singletons; the top ten hold around a tenth. Sequencing was performed on PBMCs. These receptors were obtained from a male donor in good health and CMV-seropositive. Each CDR3 is given without its conserved first and last residue. Fields, in order: CDR3 protein, clone size, V gene, J gene. Clone size appears in some rows only: once, few, many, or a class for an expanded clone.

cdr3_aa: ASSYWETQY
clone_size: .
v_call: TRBV28
j_call: TRBJ2-5

cdr3_aa: ASSATGVNEKLF
clone_size: .
v_call: TRBV6-5
j_call: TRBJ1-4

cdr3_aa: ASSTAVSPRMTQY
clone_size: .
v_call: TRBV21-1
j_call: TRBJ2-5

cdr3_aa: ASSSRDISNTGELF
clone_size: .
v_call: TRBV11-2
j_call: TRBJ2-2

cdr3_aa: ASSTQGDTEAF
clone_size: .
v_call: TRBV7-3
j_call: TRBJ1-1

cdr3_aa: ASSLRGDSYEAF
clone_size: few
v_call: TRBV7-3
j_call: TRBJ1-1

cdr3_aa: AISESGGPGTEAF
clone_size: .
v_call: TRBV10-3
j_call: TRBJ1-1

cdr3_aa: ACLWTGGGNTIY
clone_size: .
v_call: TRBV30
j_call: TRBJ1-3

cdr3_aa: SVGTSGEKLF
clone_size: .
v_call: TRBV29-1
j_call: TRBJ1-4

cdr3_aa: ASSLAEGTRSF
clone_size: .
v_call: TRBV28
j_call: TRBJ2-1

cdr3_aa: ASSLGAGGTVSGNTIY
clone_size: .
v_call: TRBV7-8
j_call: TRBJ1-3

cdr3_aa: ASSPPPRTPGEQY
clone_size: .
v_call: TRBV18
j_call: TRBJ2-7

cdr3_aa: ASFRASGSPDTQY
clone_size: .
v_call: TRBV6-1
j_call: TRBJ2-3

cdr3_aa: ASSEPGGWKQY
clone_size: .
v_call: TRBV6-1
j_call: TRBJ2-5

cdr3_aa: ASSDWGQGQYEQY
clone_size: .
v_call: TRBV10-2
j_call: TRBJ2-7

cdr3_aa: ASPKGQVKSETQY
clone_size: once
v_call: TRBV7-3
j_call: TRBJ2-5

cdr3_aa: ASSYGRGRSYNEQF
clone_size: .
v_call: TRBV6-6
j_call: TRBJ2-1

cdr3_aa: ASSLVWDSHHEQY
clone_size: .
v_call: TRBV11-3
j_call: TRBJ2-7

cdr3_aa: SVGSGRDSTDTQY
clone_size: .
v_call: TRBV29-1
j_call: TRBJ2-3

cdr3_aa: SVDRDRGRETQY
clone_size: .
v_call: TRBV29-1
j_call: TRBJ2-5

cdr3_aa: ASRLALRGTQH
clone_size: .
v_call: TRBV28
j_call: TRBJ1-5

cdr3_aa: ASEVQLAGVNEQF
clone_size: few
v_call: TRBV4-3
j_call: TRBJ2-1

cdr3_aa: ASSGPGAGNTIY
clone_size: .
v_call: TRBV10-2
j_call: TRBJ1-3